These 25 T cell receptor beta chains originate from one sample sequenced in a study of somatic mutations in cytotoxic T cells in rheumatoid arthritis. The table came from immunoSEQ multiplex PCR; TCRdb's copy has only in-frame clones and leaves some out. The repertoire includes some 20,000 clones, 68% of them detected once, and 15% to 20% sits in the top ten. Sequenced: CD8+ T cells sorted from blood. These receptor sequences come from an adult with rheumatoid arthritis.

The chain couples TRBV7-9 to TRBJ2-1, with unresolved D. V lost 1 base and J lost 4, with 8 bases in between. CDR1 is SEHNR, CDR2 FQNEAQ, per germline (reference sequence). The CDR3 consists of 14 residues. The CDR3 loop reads CASSLVEGYNEQFF. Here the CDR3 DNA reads TGTGCCAGCAGCTTAGTTGAAGGGTACAATGAGCAGTTCTTC.

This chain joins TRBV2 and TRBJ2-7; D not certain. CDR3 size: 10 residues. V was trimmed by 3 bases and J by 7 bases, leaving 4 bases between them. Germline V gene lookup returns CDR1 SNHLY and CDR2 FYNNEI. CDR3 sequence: CASSDLEQYF. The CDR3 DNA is TGTGCCAGCAGTGATTTAGAGCAGTACTTC.

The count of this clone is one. DNA for the CDR3: TGTGCCAGCAGCCGAGGGGGGGACGCAGAGACCCAGTACTTC. Translating gives CASSRGGDAETQYF. The chain recombines TRBV5-4 with TRBJ2-5, with D possibly being TRBD2 (7 bases). This CDR3 is built from 14 residues. Germline CDR1 SGHNT, CDR2 YYREEE (reference sequence). The V end was cut by 4 bases, the J end by 4 bases, with 14 bases between.

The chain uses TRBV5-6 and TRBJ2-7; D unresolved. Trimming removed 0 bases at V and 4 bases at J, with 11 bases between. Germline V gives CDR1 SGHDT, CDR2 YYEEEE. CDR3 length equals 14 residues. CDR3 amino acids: CASSLESRGYEQYF. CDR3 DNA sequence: TGTGCCAGCAGCTTGGAAAGCAGAGGATACGAGCAGTACTTC.

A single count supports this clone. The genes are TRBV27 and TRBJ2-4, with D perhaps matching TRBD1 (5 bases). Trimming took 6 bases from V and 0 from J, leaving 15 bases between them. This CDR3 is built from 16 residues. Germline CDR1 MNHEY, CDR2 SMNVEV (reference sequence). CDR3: CASSPIRGLAKNIQYF. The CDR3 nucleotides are TGTGCCAGCAGCCCCATTAGGGGCCTAGCCAAAAACATTCAGTACTTC.

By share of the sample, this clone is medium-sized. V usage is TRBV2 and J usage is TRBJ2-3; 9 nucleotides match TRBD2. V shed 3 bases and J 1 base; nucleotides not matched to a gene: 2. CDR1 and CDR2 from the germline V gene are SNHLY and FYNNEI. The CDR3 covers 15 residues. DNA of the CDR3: TGTGCCAGCAGTGATGAGCGGGGGGGCACAGATACGCAGTATTTT. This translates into CASSDERGGTDTQYF. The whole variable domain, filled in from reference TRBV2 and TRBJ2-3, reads EPEVTQTPSHQVTQMGQEVILRCVPISNHLYFYWYRQILGQKVEFLVSFYNNEISEKSEIFDDQFSVERPDGSNFTLKIRSTKLEDSAMYFCASSDERGGTDTQYFGPGTRLTVL.

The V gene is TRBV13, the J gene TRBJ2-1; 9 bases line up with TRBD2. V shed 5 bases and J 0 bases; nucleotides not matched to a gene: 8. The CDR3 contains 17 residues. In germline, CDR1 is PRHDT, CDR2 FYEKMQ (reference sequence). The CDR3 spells CASSPKRGVRSYNEQFF. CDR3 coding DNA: TGTGCCAGCAGCCCGAAGCGGGGGGTGCGCTCCTACAATGAGCAGTTCTTC.

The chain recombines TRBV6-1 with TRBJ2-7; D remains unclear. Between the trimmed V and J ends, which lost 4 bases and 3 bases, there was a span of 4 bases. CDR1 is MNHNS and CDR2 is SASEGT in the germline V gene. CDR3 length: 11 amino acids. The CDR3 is CASSGHYEQYF. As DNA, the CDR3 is TGTGCCAGCAGTGGGCACTACGAGCAGTACTTC.

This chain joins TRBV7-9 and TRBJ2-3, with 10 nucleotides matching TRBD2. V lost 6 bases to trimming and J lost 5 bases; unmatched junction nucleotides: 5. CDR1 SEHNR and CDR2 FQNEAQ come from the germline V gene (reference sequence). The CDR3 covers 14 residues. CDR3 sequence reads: CASRPPSGGDTQYF. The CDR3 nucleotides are TGTGCCAGCAGACCACCTAGCGGGGGAGATACGCAGTATTTT.

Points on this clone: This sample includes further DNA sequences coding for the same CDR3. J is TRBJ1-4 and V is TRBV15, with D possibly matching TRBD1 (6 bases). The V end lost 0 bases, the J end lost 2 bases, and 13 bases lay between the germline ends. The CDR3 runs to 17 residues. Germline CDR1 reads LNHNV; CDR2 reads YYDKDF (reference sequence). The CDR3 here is CATSRDRAGATNEKLFF. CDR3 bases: TGTGCCACCAGCAGAGATCGGGCGGGGGCGACTAATGAAAAACTGTTTTTT.

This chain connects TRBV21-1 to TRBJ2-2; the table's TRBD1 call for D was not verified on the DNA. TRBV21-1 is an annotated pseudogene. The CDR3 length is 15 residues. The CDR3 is CASSNRDRGDGELFF. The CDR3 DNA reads TGTGCCAGCAGCAACCGGGACAGGGGGGACGGGGAGCTGTTTTTT.

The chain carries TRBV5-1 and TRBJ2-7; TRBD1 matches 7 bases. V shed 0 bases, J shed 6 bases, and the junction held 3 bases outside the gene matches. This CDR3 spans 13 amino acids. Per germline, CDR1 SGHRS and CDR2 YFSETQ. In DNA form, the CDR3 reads TGCGCCAGCAGCTTGGAATCAGGGGGCGAGCAGTACTTC. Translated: CASSLESGGEQYF.

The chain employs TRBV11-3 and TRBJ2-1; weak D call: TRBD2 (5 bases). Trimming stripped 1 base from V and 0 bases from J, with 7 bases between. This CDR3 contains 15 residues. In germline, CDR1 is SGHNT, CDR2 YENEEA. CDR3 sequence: CASSLGEPSYNEQFF. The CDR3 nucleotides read TGTGCCAGCAGCTTAGGGGAGCCCTCCTACAATGAGCAGTTCTTC.

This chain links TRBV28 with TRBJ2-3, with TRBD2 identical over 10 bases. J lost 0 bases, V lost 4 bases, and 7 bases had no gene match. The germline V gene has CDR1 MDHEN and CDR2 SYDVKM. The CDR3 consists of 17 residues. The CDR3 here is CASSSPGSGGSTDTQYF. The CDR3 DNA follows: TGTGCCAGCAGTTCCCCTGGTAGCGGGGGGAGCACAGATACGCAGTATTTT.

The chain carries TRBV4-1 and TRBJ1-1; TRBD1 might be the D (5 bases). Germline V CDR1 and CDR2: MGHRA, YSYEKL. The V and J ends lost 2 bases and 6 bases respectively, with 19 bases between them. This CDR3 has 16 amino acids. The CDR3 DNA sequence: TGCGCCAGCAGCCAAACCCAACTCGGGACTCTCCCTGAAGCTTTCTTT. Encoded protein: CASSQTQLGTLPEAFF.

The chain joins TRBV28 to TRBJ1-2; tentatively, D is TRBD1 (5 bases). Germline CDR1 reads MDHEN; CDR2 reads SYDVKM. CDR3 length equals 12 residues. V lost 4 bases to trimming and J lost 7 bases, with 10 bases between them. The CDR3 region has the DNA TGTGCCAGCAGTTCCGGGACGGCTGGCTACACCTTC. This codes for CASSSGTAGYTF.

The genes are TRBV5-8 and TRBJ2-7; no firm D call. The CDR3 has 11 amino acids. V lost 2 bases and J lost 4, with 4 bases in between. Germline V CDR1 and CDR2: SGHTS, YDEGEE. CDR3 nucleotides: TGTGCCAGCAGCTTTTCGTACGAGCAGTACTTC. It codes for CASSFSYEQYF.

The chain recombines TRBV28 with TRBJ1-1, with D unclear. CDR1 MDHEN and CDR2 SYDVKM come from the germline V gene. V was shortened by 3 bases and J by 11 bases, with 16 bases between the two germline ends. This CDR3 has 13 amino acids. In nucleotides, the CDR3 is TGTGCCAGCAGTTTCTCTGCGGCCTATGAGGCTTTCTTT. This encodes CASSFSAAYEAFF.

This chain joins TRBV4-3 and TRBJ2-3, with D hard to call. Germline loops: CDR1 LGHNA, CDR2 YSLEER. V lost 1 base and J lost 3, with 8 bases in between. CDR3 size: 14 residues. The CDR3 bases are TGCGCCAGCAGCCAAGCAGCCGAAACAGATACGCAGTATTTT. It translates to CASSQAAETDTQYF.

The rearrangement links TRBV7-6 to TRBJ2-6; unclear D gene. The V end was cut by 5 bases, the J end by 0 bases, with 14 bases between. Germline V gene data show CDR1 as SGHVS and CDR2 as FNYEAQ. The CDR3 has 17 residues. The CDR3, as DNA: TGTGCCAGCAGCCCCAGGTACACGCACTCTGGGGCCAACGTCCTGACTTTC. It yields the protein CASSPRYTHSGANVLTF.

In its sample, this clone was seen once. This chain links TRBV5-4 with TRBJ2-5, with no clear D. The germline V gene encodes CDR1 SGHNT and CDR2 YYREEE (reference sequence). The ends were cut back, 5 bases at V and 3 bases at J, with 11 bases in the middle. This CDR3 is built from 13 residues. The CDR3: CASRTLTEETQYF. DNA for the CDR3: TGTGCCAGCAGAACGCTGACGGAAGAGACCCAGTACTTC. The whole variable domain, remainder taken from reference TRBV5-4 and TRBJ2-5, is ETGVTQSPTHLIKTRGQQVTLRCSSQSGHNTVSWYQQALGQGPQFIFQYYREEENGRGNFPPRFSGLQFPNYSSELNVNALELDDSALYLCASRTLTEETQYFGPGTRLLVL.

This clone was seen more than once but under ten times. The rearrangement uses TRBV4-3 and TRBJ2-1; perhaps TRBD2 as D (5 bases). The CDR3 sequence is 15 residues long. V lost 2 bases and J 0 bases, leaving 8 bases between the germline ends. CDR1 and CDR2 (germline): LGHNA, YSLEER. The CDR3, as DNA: TGCGCCAGCAGCCAACAACTAGGCTCCTACAATGAGCAGTTCTTC. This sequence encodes CASSQQLGSYNEQFF.

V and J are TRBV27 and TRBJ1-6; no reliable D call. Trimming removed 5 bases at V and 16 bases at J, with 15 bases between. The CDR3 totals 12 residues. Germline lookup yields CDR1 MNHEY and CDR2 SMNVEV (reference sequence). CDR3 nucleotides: TGTGCCAGCAGTCCCACCAGCCGGGGACTCCACTTT. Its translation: CASSPTSRGLHF.

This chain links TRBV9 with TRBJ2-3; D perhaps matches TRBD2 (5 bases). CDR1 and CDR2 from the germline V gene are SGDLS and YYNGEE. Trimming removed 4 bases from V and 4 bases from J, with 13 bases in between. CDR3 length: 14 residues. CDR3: CASSHLAPPDTQYF. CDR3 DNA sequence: TGTGCCAGCAGCCATCTAGCTCCCCCAGATACGCAGTATTTT. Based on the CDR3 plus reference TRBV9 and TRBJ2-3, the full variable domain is DSGVTQTPKHLITATGQRVTLRCSPRSGDLSVYWYQQSLDQGLQFLIQYYNGEERAKGNILERFSAQQFPDLHSELNLSSLELGDSALYFCASSHLAPPDTQYFGPGTRLTVL.

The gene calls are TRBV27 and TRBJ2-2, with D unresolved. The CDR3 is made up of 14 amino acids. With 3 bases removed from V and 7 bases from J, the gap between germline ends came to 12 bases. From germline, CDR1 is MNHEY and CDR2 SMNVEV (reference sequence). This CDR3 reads CASSLIAPSGELFF. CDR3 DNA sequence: TGTGCCAGCAGTTTGATAGCCCCAAGCGGGGAGCTGTTTTTT.